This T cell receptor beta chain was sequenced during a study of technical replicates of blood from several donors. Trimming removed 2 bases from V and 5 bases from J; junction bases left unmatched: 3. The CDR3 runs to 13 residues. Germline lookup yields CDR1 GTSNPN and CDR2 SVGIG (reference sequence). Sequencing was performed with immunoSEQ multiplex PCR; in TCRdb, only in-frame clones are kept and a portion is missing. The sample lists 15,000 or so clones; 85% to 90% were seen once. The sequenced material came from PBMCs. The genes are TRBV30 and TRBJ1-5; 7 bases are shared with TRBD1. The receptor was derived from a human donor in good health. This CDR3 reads CAWSQGGDQPQHF. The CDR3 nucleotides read TGTGCCTGGAGTCAGGGGGGAGATCAGCCCCAGCATTTT.